A single sample is the source of the 13 T cell receptor beta chains below, sequenced in a study of cytomegalovirus exposure and HLA in healthy donors. The PCR employed 60 Vbeta primers together with 13 Jbeta primers. The protocol was immunoSEQ multiplex PCR, while the TCRdb copy is restricted to in-frame clones and leaves out a portion. The sample comprises around 100,000 clones, around 80% of which are singletons, and approximately 4.8% rests with the top ten. Sequencing was carried out using PBMCs. The source of these receptors is a male donor in good health and CMV-seropositive.

The sample holds one count of this clone. The CDR3 loop reads CSATGNQPQHF. The CDR3 coding sequence is TGCAGTGCTACAGGGAATCAGCCCCAGCATTTT. The chain recombines TRBV20-1 with TRBJ1-5; possible D gene TRBD1, 5 bases. CDR1 and CDR2 (germline): DFQATT, SNEGSKA (reference sequence). V lost 4 bases and J lost 4, with 5 bases in between. There are 11 residues in the CDR3.

The rearrangement uses TRBV19 and TRBJ2-5; 11 nucleotides match TRBD2. Germline V gene sequence: CDR1 LNHDA, CDR2 SQIVND (reference sequence). V trimming: 2 bases; J trimming: 2 bases; junction bases outside the gene matches: 4. The CDR3 is made up of 16 amino acids. The CDR3 protein is CASSIYTSGGQETQYF. The CDR3 bases are TGTGCCAGTAGTATATACACTAGCGGGGGACAAGAGACCCAGTACTTC.

This chain uses TRBV27 with TRBJ1-1; 7 positions match TRBD1. V shed 8 bases, J shed 3 bases, and the junction held 9 bases outside the gene matches. CDR3 length equals 14 residues. CDR1 is MNHEY and CDR2 is SMNVEV in the germline V gene (reference sequence). The CDR3: CASRGTGAYTEAFF. The CDR3 DNA is TGTGCCAGCCGAGGAACAGGGGCATACACTGAAGCTTTCTTT.

The CDR3: CASGLRQGEVDEQYF. Here the CDR3 DNA reads TGTGCTAGTGGTCTACGACAGGGAGAAGTGGATGAGCAGTACTTC. The J gene is TRBJ2-7, the V gene TRBV12-5, with 7 nucleotides matching TRBD1. The CDR3 consists of 15 residues. Germline loops: CDR1 LGHNT, CDR2 FRNRAP. V was pared by 5 bases and J by 7 bases, with 14 bases of the junction left unmatched.

This chain connects TRBV27 to TRBJ1-2; the match to TRBD1 covers 11 bases. Germline CDR1 MNHEY, CDR2 SMNVEV (reference sequence). V trimming: 6 bases; J trimming: 4 bases; junction bases outside the gene matches: 4. The CDR3 contains 14 residues. The CDR3 loop is CASRGDRGGYGYTF. As DNA, the CDR3 is TGTGCCAGCAGGGGGGACAGGGGGGGCTATGGCTACACCTTC.

A note on this clone: A junction end diverges from the germline sequence, so it may reflect a read error. The V and J genes are TRBV6-1 and TRBJ2-3; 11 nucleotides match TRBD1. The CDR3 is 13 amino acids. Germline CDR1 and CDR2: MNHNS and SASEGT. CDR3 DNA sequence: TGTGCCAGCAGTGAAGATCTGGACAGGGGGCAAGATTTT. Protein: CASSEDLDRGQDF.

As to this clone: Other DNA sequences in the same sample also yield this CDR3. This sequence joins TRBV6-5 and TRBJ1-6, with D unresolved. The CDR3 totals 16 residues. V was clipped by 2 bases and J by 0 bases, with 8 bases between them. The germline gives CDR1 MNHEY, CDR2 SVGAGI. CDR3 residues: CASSYVFSSYNSPLHF. The CDR3 DNA sequence: TGTGCCAGCAGTTACGTGTTCAGCTCCTATAATTCACCCCTCCACTTT.

V and J are TRBV18 and TRBJ2-1, with unresolved D. CDR3 length: 15 residues. Germline-derived CDR1 and CDR2 are KGHSH and LQKENI. The V end lost 2 bases, the J end lost 0 bases, and 8 bases lay between the germline ends. CDR3 nucleotide sequence: TGTGCCAGCTCACCATCCGGTGGCTCCTACAATGAGCAGTTCTTC. Protein sequence: CASSPSGGSYNEQFF.

The chain has TRBV10-1 and TRBJ2-7; 7 nucleotides match TRBD1. V shed 0 bases, J shed 7 bases, and the junction held 9 bases outside the gene matches. The germline CDR1 and CDR2 sequences are WNHNN and SYGVQD (reference sequence). The CDR3 has 15 amino acids. The CDR3 DNA reads as TGCGCCAGCAGTGAGTCGAGACAGGGCTTAAGGGAGCAGTACTTC. This translates into CASSESRQGLREQYF.

This chain connects TRBV9 to TRBJ2-3, with 9 positions matching TRBD2. Germline CDR1 reads SGDLS; CDR2 reads YYNGEE. With V trimmed by 2 bases and J by 3 bases, 4 bases remained unmatched. The CDR3 is made up of 15 amino acids. This CDR3 is CASSVTSGYTDTQYF. CDR3 sequence (DNA): TGTGCCAGCAGCGTGACTAGCGGTTATACAGATACGCAGTATTTT.

V is TRBV28 and J is TRBJ1-5; possible D gene TRBD1, 5 bases. CDR1 and CDR2 (germline): MDHEN, SYDVKM. The CDR3 contains 15 residues. The V and J ends lost 5 bases and 2 bases respectively, with 13 bases between them. As DNA, the CDR3 is TGTGCCAGCAGTGCTACAGGTTTGGGCAATCAGCCCCAGCATTTT. Protein: CASSATGLGNQPQHF.

The chain carries TRBV12-5 and TRBJ2-3, with a weak D call TRBD1 (6 bases). V was shortened by 2 bases and J by 2 bases, with 11 bases between the two germline ends. Germline V lookup: CDR1 LGHNT, CDR2 FRNRAP. The CDR3 runs to 15 residues. The CDR3 spells CASGLPQGNTDTQYF. The CDR3 DNA is TGTGCTAGTGGTTTGCCACAGGGTAACACAGATACGCAGTATTTT.

The chain has TRBV28 and TRBJ1-2; 8 bases map to TRBD1. J lost 5 bases, V lost 7 bases, and 12 bases had no gene match. From germline, CDR1 is MDHEN and CDR2 SYDVKM. The CDR3 has 15 amino acids. The CDR3 DNA follows: TGTGCCAGCATTAGGGCAGGGGGCGACATTTATGGCTACACCTTC. Protein sequence: CASIRAGGDIYGYTF.